The clone carrying this T cell receptor beta chain was counted a single time. A sample-barcoded 5' primer and a J-beta primer mix were used in a second PCR of roughly 6 to 11 cycles. All cDNA molecules were each tagged by a template-switch adaptor with 12 random nucleotides. TCRdb recomputed calls from the 5' RACE reads with MiXCR, one row per CDR3 protein. Of over 1.5 million distinct CDR3 sequences listed, 49% are singletons. This specimen comes from a study of blood T cells in healthy people across ages. Germline V gene sequence: CDR1 LGHNA, CDR2 YSLEER. The V end was cut by 0 bases, the J end by 4 bases, with 13 bases between. This CDR3 contains 16 residues. Each donor was a healthy Caucasian individual from Russia, aged roughly 6 to 100. A minimum of 5 micrograms of total RNA was extracted per sample.

The chain employs TRBV4-3 and TRBJ2-1, with D perhaps TRBD1 (7 bases). The sequencing input was blood. This receptor was obtained from a woman aged 40 to 50 in good health. In nucleotides, the CDR3 is TGCGCCAGCAGCCAAGATAGACAGGGACTTTACAATGAGCAGTTCTTC. It is translated as CASSQDRQGLYNEQFF.